The rows below give T cell receptor beta chains drawn from one sample of a study of Ad26.COV2.S vaccination and SARS-CoV-2 variants. TCRdb's copy holds only in-frame clones and misses some; the assay was immunoSEQ multiplex PCR. Of about 400,000 clones detected, around 89% appear once; the ten largest clones hold under 2%. Sequencing used peripheral blood, obtained in a trial of Ad26.COV2.S vaccine versus placebo. Receptors originate from a person between 18 and 65 years old who received the Ad26.COV2.S COVID-19 vaccine or a placebo. Each CDR3 is given with its conserved first and last residue. Fields, in order: D gene, J gene, V gene, clone size, CDR3 protein, CDR3 DNA. The D gene is left open where the match is weak. For some rows the clone size is stated as once, few or many, or as a class when expanded; others skip it.

TRBD2,TRBJ2-2,TRBV9,NA,CASSVTSGANTGELFF,TGTGCCAGCAGCGTCACTAGCGGGGCCAACACCGGGGAGCTGTTTTTT
TRBD2,TRBJ2-1,TRBV7-2,NA,CASSHSGRVRYSSYNEQFF,TGTGCCAGCAGCCATAGCGGGAGGGTCCGTTATAGCTCCTACAATGAGCAGTTCTTC
NA,TRBJ2-3,TRBV7-2,NA,CASSSHRDDTQYF,TGTGCCAGCAGCTCCCACAGGGACGATACGCAGTATTTT
NA,TRBJ2-3,TRBV7-2,NA,CASSAFRSDTQYF,TGTGCCAGCAGCGCATTCCGATCAGATACGCAGTATTTT
TRBD2,TRBJ2-4,TRBV6-6,NA,CASTVAGEAKNIQYF,TGTGCCAGCACCGTAGCGGGAGAGGCCAAAAACATTCAGTACTTC
TRBD1,TRBJ1-4,TRBV6-6,NA,CASRQGTTNEKLFF,TGTGCCAGCAGACAGGGGACGACTAATGAAAAACTGTTTTTT
TRBD1,TRBJ1-2,TRBV7-8,NA,CASSLNPTGILWGYTF,TGTGCCAGCAGCTTAAACCCGACAGGGATCCTATGGGGCTACACCTTC
TRBD2,TRBJ2-7,TRBV9,NA,CASSVRASGSYEQYF,TGTGCCAGCAGCGTACGCGCTAGCGGGAGTTACGAGCAGTACTTC
NA,TRBJ1-6,TRBV5-1,NA,CASSSGTENSPLHF,TGCGCCAGCAGCTCCGGGACGGAGAATTCACCCCTCCACTTT
TRBD1,TRBJ1-1,TRBV19,few,CASSNDRGTEAFF,TGTGCCAGTAGTAATGACAGGGGGACTGAAGCTTTCTTT
TRBD2,TRBJ2-5,TRBV19,NA,CASSVGRGETQYF,TGTGCCAGTAGTGTGGGGAGGGGAGAGACCCAGTACTTC